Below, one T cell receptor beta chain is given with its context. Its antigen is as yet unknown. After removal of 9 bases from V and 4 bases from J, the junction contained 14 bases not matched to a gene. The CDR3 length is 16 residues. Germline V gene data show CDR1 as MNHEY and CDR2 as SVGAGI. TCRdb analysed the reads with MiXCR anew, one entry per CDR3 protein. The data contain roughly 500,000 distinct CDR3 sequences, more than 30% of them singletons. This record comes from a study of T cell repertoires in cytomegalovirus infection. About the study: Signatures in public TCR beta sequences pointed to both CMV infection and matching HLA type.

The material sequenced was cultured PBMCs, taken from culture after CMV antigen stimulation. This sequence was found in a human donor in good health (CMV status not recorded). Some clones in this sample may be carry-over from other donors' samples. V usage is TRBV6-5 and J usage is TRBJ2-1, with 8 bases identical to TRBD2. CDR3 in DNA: TGTGCCAGGGAGGGGCTAGCGGGCAAGCAGTACAATGAGCAGTTCTTC. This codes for CAREGLAGKQYNEQFF.